This T cell receptor beta chain was sequenced for a study of T cells in women clearing cervical HPV infection. Study as a whole: Controls' single incident HPV16 infection cleared within 12 months without precancer. Controls gave blood once infection was undetectable; cases at lesion identification. With HLA typing for only a few women, HLA confounding remains possible.

Sequencing used immunoSEQ multiplex PCR; TCRdb keeps in-frame clones, though not all of them. This sample's clone table lists about 40,000 clones. The material sequenced was blood buffy coat. The clonotype originates from a woman between 18 and 69 years old with a cervical HPV16 infection that either progressed to CIN3+ or cleared (not recorded which).

CDR3: CSVEENNKAFF. CDR3 DNA (partial): TGCAGCGTTGAAGAGAACAACAAA. The rearrangement joins TRBV29-1 to TRBJ1-1; D unresolved. The read terminates 3 residues ahead of where the CDR3 ends, so the germline J gene completes it. The CDR3 is 11 amino acids. CDR1 is SQVTM and CDR2 is ANQGSEA in the germline V gene. Variable domain in full (rest from reference TRBV29-1 and TRBJ1-1): SAVISQKPSRDICQRGTSLTIQCQVDSQVTMMFWYRQQPGQSLTLIATANQGSEATYESGFVIDKFPISRPNLTFSTLTVSNMSPEDSSIYLCSVEENNKAFFGQGTRLTVV.